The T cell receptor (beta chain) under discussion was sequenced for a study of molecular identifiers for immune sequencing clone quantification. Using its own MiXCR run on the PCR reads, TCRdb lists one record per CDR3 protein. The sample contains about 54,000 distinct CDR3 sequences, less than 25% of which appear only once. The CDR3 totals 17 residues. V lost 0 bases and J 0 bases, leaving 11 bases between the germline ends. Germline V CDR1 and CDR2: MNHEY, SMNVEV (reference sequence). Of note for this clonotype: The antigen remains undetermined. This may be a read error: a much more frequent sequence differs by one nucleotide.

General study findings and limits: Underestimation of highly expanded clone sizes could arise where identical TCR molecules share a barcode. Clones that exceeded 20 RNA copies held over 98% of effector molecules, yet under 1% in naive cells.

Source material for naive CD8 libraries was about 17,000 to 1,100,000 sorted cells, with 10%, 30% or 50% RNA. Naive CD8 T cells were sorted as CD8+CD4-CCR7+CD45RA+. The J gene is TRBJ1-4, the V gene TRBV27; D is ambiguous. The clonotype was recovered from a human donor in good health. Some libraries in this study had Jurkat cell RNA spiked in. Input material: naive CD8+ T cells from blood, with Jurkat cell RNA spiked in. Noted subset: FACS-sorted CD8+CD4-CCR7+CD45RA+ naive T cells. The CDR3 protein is CASSLSALSTTNEKLFF. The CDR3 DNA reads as TGTGCCAGCAGTTTATCGGCCCTTTCGACAACTAATGAAAAACTGTTTTTT.